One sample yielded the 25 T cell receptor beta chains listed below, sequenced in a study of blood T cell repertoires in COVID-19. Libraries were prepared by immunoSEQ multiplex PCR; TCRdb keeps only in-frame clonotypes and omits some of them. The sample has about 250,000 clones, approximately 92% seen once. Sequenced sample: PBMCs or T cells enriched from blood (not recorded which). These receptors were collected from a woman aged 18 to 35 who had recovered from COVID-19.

The CDR3, as DNA: TGTGCCAGCAGTTCGACAGGGGGGGCTTTCTTT. Protein sequence: CASSSTGGAFF. V gene TRBV28 combines with J gene TRBJ1-1; 9 bases align to TRBD1. Germline CDR1 MDHEN, CDR2 SYDVKM. This CDR3 spans 11 amino acids. V was pared by 4 bases and J by 11 bases, with 2 bases of the junction left unmatched.

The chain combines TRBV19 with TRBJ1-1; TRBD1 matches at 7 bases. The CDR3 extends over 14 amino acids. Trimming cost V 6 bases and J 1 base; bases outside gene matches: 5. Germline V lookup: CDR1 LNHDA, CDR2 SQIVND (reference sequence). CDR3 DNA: TGTGCCAGTAGGTACAGGGGTGGGAACACTGAAGCTTTCTTT. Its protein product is CASRYRGGNTEAFF.

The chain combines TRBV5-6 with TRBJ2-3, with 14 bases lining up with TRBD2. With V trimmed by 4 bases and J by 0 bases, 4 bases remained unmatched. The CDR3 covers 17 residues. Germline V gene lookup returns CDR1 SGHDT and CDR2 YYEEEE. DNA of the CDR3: TGTGCCAGCAGCCTCAGACTAGCGGGGGGGAGCACAGATACGCAGTATTTT. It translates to CASSLRLAGGSTDTQYF.

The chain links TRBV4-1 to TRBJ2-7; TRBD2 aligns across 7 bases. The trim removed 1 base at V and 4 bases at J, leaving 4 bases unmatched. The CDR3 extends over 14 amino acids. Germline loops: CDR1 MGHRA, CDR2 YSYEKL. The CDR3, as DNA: TGCGCCAGCAGCCAAGGGGAGGGGCCTTACGAGCAGTACTTC. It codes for CASSQGEGPYEQYF.

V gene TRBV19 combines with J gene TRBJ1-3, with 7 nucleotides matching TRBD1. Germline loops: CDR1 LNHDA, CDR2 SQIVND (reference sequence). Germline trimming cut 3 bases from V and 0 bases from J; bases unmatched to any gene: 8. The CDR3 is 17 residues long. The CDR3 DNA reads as TGTGCCAGTAGTATGTGGGACAGCATACCCTCTGGAAACACCATATATTTT. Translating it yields CASSMWDSIPSGNTIYF. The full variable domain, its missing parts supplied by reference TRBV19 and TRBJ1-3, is DGGITQSPKYLFRKEGQNVTLSCEQNLNHDAMYWYRQDPGQGLRLIYYSQIVNDFQKGDIAEGYSVSREKKESFPLTVTSAQKNPTAFYLCASSMWDSIPSGNTIYFGEGSWLTVV.

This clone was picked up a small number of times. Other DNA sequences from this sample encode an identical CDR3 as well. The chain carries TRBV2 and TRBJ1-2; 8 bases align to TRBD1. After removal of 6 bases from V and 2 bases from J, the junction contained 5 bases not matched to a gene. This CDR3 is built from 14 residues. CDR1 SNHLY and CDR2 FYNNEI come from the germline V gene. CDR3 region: CASSPGTGNYGYTF. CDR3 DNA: TGTGCCAGCAGCCCCGGGACAGGCAACTATGGCTACACCTTC.

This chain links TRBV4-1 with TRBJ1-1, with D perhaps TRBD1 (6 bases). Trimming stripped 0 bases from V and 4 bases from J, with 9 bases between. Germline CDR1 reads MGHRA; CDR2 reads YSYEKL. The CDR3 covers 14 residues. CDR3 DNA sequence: TGCGCCAGCAGCCAAGATAGGGACACCACTGAAGCTTTCTTT. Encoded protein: CASSQDRDTTEAFF.

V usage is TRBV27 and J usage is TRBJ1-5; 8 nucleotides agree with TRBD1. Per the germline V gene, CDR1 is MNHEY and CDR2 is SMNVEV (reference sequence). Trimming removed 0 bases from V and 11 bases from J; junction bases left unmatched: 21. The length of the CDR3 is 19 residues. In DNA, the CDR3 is TGTGCCAGCAGTTTATCCTTCCCTCGAGGCAGGCTTGAACAGGGGGCCCAGCATTTT. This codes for CASSLSFPRGRLEQGAQHF.

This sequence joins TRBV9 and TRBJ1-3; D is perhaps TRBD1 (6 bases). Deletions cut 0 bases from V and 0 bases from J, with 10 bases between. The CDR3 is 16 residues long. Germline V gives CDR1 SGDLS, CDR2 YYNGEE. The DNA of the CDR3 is TGTGCCAGCAGCGTAGGGTTAGGGGGCTCTGGAAACACCATATATTTT. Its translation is CASSVGLGGSGNTIYF. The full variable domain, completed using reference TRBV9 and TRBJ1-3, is DSGVTQTPKHLITATGQRVTLRCSPRSGDLSVYWYQQSLDQGLQFLIQYYNGEERAKGNILERFSAQQFPDLHSELNLSSLELGDSALYFCASSVGLGGSGNTIYFGEGSWLTVV.

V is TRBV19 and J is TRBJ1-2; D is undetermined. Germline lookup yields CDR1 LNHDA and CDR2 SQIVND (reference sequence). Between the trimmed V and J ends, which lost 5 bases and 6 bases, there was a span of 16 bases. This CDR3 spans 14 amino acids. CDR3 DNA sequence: TGTGCCAGTAGTCCGCCAGAGGGTACCAATGGCTACACCTTC. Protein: CASSPPEGTNGYTF.

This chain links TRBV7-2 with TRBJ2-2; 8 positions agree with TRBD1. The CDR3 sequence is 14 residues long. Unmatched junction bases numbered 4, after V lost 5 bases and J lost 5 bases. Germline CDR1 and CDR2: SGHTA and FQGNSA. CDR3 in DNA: TGTGCCAGCAGCGGACAGGGAGGAACCGGGGAGCTGTTTTTT. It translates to CASSGQGGTGELFF.

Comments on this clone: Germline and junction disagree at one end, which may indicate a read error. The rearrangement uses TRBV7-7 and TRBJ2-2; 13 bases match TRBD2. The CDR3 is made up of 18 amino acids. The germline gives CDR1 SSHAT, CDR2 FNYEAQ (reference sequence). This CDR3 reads CASSEYPPGLAGYGELFF. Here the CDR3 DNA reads TGTGCTAGCAGCGAATACCCACCGGGACTAGCGGGGTACGGGGAGCTGTTTTTT.

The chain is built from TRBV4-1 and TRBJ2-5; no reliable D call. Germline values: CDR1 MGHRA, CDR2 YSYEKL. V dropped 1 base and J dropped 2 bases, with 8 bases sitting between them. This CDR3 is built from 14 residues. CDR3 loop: CASSQVGIQETQYF. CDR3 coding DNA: TGCGCCAGCAGCCAAGTCGGTATACAAGAGACCCAGTACTTC.

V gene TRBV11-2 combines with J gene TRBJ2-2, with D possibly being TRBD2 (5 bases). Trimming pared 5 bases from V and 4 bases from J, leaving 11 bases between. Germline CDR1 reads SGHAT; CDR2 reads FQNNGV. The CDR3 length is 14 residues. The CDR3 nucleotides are TGTGCCAGCAGCCTCAGCGAGGGCACCGGGGAGCTGTTTTTT. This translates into CASSLSEGTGELFF. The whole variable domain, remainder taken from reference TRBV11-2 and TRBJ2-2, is EAGVAQSPRYKIIEKRQSVAFWCNPISGHATLYWYQQILGQGPKLLIQFQNNGVVDDSQLPKDRFSAERLKGVDSTLKIQPAKLEDSAVYLCASSLSEGTGELFFGEGSRLTVL.

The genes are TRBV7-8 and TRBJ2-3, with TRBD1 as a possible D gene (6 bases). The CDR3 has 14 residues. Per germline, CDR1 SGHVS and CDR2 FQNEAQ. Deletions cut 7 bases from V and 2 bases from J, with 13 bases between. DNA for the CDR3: TGTGCCAGCACCCCGGACAGAAACACAGATACGCAGTATTTT. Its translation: CASTPDRNTDTQYF.

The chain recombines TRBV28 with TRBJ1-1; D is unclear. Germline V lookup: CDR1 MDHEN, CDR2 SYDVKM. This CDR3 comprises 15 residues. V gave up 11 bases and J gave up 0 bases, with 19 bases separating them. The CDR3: CASISSTGMNTEAFF. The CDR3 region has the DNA TGTGCCTCGATTTCTAGTACGGGGATGAACACTGAAGCTTTCTTT.

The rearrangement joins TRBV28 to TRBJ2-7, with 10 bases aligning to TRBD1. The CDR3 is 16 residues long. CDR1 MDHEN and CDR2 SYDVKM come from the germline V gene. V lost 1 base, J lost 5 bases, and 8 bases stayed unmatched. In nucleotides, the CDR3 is TGTGCCAGCAGTTTATCAGACAGGGGGCCATCCGACGAGCAGTACTTC. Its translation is CASSLSDRGPSDEQYF. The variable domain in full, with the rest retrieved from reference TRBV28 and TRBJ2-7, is DVKVTQSSRYLVKRTGEKVFLECVQDMDHENMFWYRQDPGLGLRLIYFSYDVKMKEKGDIPEGYSVSREKKERFSLILESASTNQTSMYLCASSLSDRGPSDEQYFGPGTRLTVT.

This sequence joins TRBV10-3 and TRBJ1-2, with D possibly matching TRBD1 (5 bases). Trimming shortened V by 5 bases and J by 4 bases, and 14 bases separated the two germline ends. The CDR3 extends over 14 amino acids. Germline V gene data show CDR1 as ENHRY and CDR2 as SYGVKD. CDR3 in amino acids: CAISRDFHTYGYTF. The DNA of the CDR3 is TGTGCCATCAGTCGGGACTTCCACACCTATGGCTACACCTTC.

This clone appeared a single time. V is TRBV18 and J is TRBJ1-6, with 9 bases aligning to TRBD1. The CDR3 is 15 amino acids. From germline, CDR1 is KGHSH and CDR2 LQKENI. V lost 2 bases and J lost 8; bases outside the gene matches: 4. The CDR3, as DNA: TGTGCCAGCTCACCATGGGGACAGGGTGATTCACCCCTCCACTTT. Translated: CASSPWGQGDSPLHF.

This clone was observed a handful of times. CDR3 sequence: CASRPGVGGYTF. As DNA, the CDR3 is TGCGCCAGCCGTCCAGGGGTAGGTGGCTACACCTTC. The chain joins TRBV10-2 to TRBJ1-2; TRBD1 might be the D (6 bases). V lost 8 bases to trimming and J lost 7 bases, with 14 bases between them. The CDR3 has 12 amino acids. CDR1 WSHSY and CDR2 SAAADI come from the germline V gene.

The CDR3 DNA reads TGTGCCAGCAGCACCGGGACAGGGACCACTGAAGCTTTCTTT. The encoded protein is CASSTGTGTTEAFF. The chain links TRBV11-2 to TRBJ1-1; the match to TRBD1 covers 9 bases. CDR1 is SGHAT, CDR2 FQNNGV, per germline. The CDR3 is 14 amino acids. With 5 bases clipped from V and 4 bases from J, the junction kept 5 bases outside the gene matches.

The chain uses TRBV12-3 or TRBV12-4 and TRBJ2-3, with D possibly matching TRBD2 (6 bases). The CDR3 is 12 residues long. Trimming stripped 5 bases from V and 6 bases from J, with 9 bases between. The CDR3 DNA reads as TGTGCCAGCAGTCCTCGGGGGGATACGCAGTATTTT. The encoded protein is CASSPRGDTQYF.

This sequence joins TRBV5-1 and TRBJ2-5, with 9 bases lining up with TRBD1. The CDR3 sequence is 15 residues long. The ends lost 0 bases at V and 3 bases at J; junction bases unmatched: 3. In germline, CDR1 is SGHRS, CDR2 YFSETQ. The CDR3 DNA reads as TGCGCCAGCAGCTTGGGGGGACAGGGCGAAGAGACCCAGTACTTC. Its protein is CASSLGGQGEETQYF. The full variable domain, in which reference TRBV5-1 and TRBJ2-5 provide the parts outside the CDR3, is KAGVTQTPRYLIKTRGQQVTLSCSPISGHRSVSWYQQTPGQGLQFLFEYFSETQRNKGNFPGRFSGRQFSNSRSEMNVSTLELGDSALYLCASSLGGQGEETQYFGPGTRLLVL.

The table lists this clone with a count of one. The CDR3 loop reads CASSYGQGYTF. The CDR3 DNA reads TGTGCCAGCAGTTACGGACAGGGCTACACCTTC. The rearrangement links TRBV6-2 or TRBV6-3 to TRBJ1-2, with D perhaps TRBD1 (6 bases). V was pared by 2 bases and J by 8 bases, with 6 bases between. The V gene's germline CDR1 is MNHEY and CDR2 SVGEGT. The CDR3 covers 11 residues.

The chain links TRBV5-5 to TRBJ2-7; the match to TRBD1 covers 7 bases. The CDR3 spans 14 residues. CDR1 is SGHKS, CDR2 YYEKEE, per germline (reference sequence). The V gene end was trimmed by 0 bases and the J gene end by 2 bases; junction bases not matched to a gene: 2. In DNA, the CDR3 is TGTGCCAGCAGCTTGGGACAGGGCCCCTACGAGCAGTACTTC. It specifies CASSLGQGPYEQYF.